The source of this TCR beta chain is a study of Graves' ophthalmopathy and Graves' hyperthyroidism. RNA transcripts served as template for amplifying TCR beta CDR3 sequences. First-round RT-PCR employed HTBI primers, with a second-round multiplex PCR after it. TCRdb independently ran MiXCR on the multiplex PCR reads; one entry per CDR3 protein. The sample gives hundreds of thousands of distinct CDR3 sequences, approximately 21% of which show up once; approximately 7.7% is in the top ten. Fresh peripheral blood, 8.5 to 10 ml, was the PBMC source. This CDR3 is built from 15 residues. The V end was cut by 1 base, the J end by 4 bases, with 13 bases between. The V gene's germline CDR1 is MNHNS and CDR2 SASEGT.

This sequence originates from a woman younger than 35 with stable Graves' hyperthyroidism. Some clones in this sample may be carry-over from other donors' samples. Input material: peripheral blood. The rearrangement links TRBV6-1 to TRBJ1-2; perhaps TRBD1 as D (5 bases). CDR3 coding DNA: TGTGCCAGCAGTGAAGTAGGACGGACACGCTATGGCTACACCTTC. This sequence encodes CASSEVGRTRYGYTF.